The 32 T cell receptor beta chains below all came from one sample that was sequenced in a study of T cell repertoires in cytomegalovirus infection. TCRdb reprocessed the reads with MiXCR, giving one entry per CDR3 protein. This table holds 350,000 to 550,000 distinct CDR3 sequences, roughly 30% found once. The sample comprised PBMCs. These receptors were taken from a human donor in good health (CMV status not recorded). Some clones in this sample may be carry-over from other donors' samples.

This clonotype was counted only a few times. The rearrangement joins TRBV28 to TRBJ1-4; a possible D gene is TRBD1 (5 bases). V was clipped by 6 bases and J by 3 bases, with 17 bases between them. The CDR3 contains 16 residues. CDR1 MDHEN and CDR2 SYDVKM come from the germline V gene. The CDR3 loop reads CASSFPPGQPNEKLFF. The CDR3 DNA reads TGTGCCAGCAGCTTTCCCCCGGGGCAACCTAATGAAAAACTGTTTTTT.

As regards this clonotype: This may come from a read error, since a much larger clone is one base off. The gene calls are TRBV19 and TRBJ1-5, with D possibly matching TRBD1 (6 bases). Trimming pared 7 bases from V and 0 bases from J, leaving 16 bases between. CDR1 and CDR2 from the germline V gene are LNHDA and SQIVND (reference sequence). CDR3 length equals 16 residues. The CDR3 DNA reads TGTGCCAGTATTACAGGGACGCAGTATAGCAATCAGCCCCAGCATTTT. Its protein product is CASITGTQYSNQPQHF. Using reference TRBV19 and TRBJ1-5 for the parts outside the CDR3, the full variable domain is DGGITQSPKYLFRKEGQNVTLSCEQNLNHDAMYWYRQDPGQGLRLIYYSQIVNDFQKGDIAEGYSVSREKKESFPLTVTSAQKNPTAFYLCASITGTQYSNQPQHFGDGTRLSIL.

This chain joins TRBV7-6 and TRBJ1-1; D is uncertain. This CDR3 spans 15 amino acids. The germline V gene encodes CDR1 SGHVS and CDR2 FNYEAQ. With 4 bases removed from V and 0 bases from J, the gap between germline ends came to 12 bases. The CDR3 DNA reads TGTGCCAGCAGCTGTCACCTCTTCATGAACACTGAAGCTTTCTTT. The encoded protein is CASSCHLFMNTEAFF.

This clonotype was counted at least ten times. The chain links TRBV6-1 to TRBJ1-4; TRBD1 agrees at 8 bases. Germline CDR1 is MNHNS and CDR2 is SASEGT. With 3 bases clipped from V and 3 bases from J, the junction kept 9 bases outside the gene matches. The CDR3 extends over 17 amino acids. CDR3 DNA sequence: TGTGCCAGCAGTGACCCCGGGACAGGATTACCTAATGAAAAACTGTTTTTT. Translating gives CASSDPGTGLPNEKLFF.

CDR3 sequence: CASSPTSTTDTQYF. CDR3 DNA: TGTGCCAGCTCACCGACTAGTACCACAGATACGCAGTATTTT. V gene TRBV18 combines with J gene TRBJ2-3, with D perhaps matching TRBD2 (6 bases). Trimming took 3 bases from V and 2 from J, leaving 9 bases between them. The CDR3 is 14 residues long. Per germline, CDR1 KGHSH and CDR2 LQKENI.

Notes on this clonotype: An end of the junction does not agree with germline; a read error may underlie this. The chain recombines TRBV5-4 with TRBJ1-4; weak D call: TRBD1 (5 bases). CDR1 is SGHNT and CDR2 is YYREEE in the germline V gene (reference sequence). This CDR3 comprises 15 residues. The CDR3 sequence is CDSRAKGQPNEKLFF. The CDR3 DNA reads TGTGACAGCAGGGCAAAGGGGCAGCCTAATGAAAAACTGTTTTTT.

This chain uses TRBV5-4 with TRBJ2-7; maybe TRBD2 (6 bases). The CDR3 extends over 14 amino acids. V was pared by 4 bases and J by 6 bases, with 17 bases between. The V gene's germline CDR1 is SGHNT and CDR2 YYREEE (reference sequence). CDR3 DNA sequence: TGTGCCAGCAGCCCGGGAGAAGGGGCGGGCGAGCAGTACTTC. Translated: CASSPGEGAGEQYF. Based on the CDR3 plus reference TRBV5-4 and TRBJ2-7, the full variable domain is ETGVTQSPTHLIKTRGQQVTLRCSSQSGHNTVSWYQQALGQGPQFIFQYYREEENGRGNFPPRFSGLQFPNYSSELNVNALELDDSALYLCASSPGEGAGEQYFGPGTRLTVT.

The V gene is TRBV6-5, the J gene TRBJ2-2, with D unclear. Germline CDR1 MNHEY, CDR2 SVGAGI. The CDR3 totals 14 residues. Trimming removed 4 bases from V and 1 base from J, with 7 bases in between. CDR3 region: CASSSRENTGELFF. In nucleotides, the CDR3 is TGTGCCAGCAGTTCGCGCGAGAACACCGGGGAGCTGTTTTTT.

The V and J genes are TRBV19 and TRBJ1-5; TRBD1 is a possible D gene (5 bases). This CDR3 has 15 residues. Germline V CDR1 and CDR2: LNHDA, SQIVND (reference sequence). V lost 9 bases, J lost 0 bases, and 15 bases lay in between. The CDR3 protein is CASSTVTYSNQPQHF. The CDR3 nucleotides read TGTGCCAGCTCGACAGTCACCTATAGCAATCAGCCCCAGCATTTT.

This clonotype was recorded only once. This rearrangement joins TRBV6-6 to TRBJ1-1, with D possibly being TRBD1 (6 bases). The CDR3 runs 13 residues. Trimming cost V 6 bases and J 4 bases, with 12 bases left between them. Germline V lookup: CDR1 MNHNY, CDR2 SVGAGI (reference sequence). The CDR3 region has the DNA TGTGCCAGCAGACCAGGGGTCGGCACTGAAGCTTTCTTT. Amino acids: CASRPGVGTEAFF.

A note on this clonotype: This clone may be a read error of a much larger clone one base away. The conserved final phenylalanine or tryptophan is absent from the CDR3, which likely points to a read error. CDR3 sequence reads: CASSQSSGEGGEQFL. CDR3 DNA: TGTGCCAGCAGTCAATCTAGCGGGGAGGGAGGTGAGCAGTTCTTA. V is TRBV6-2 or TRBV6-3 and J is TRBJ2-1, with 9 bases fitting TRBD2. Germline CDR1 reads MNHEY; CDR2 reads SVGEGT. Trimming cost V 5 bases and J 9 bases; bases outside gene matches: 11. The CDR3 is made up of 15 amino acids.

The chain employs TRBV4-3 and TRBJ2-7; D is perhaps TRBD2 (6 bases). Germline values: CDR1 LGHNA, CDR2 YSLEER. V was clipped by 1 base and J by 3 bases, with 16 bases between them. CDR3 size: 16 residues. CDR3 nucleotide sequence: TGCGCCAGCAGCCAAGCCGTGGCAGGGACTGTCTACGAGCAGTACTTC. It yields the protein CASSQAVAGTVYEQYF.

Concerning this clonotype: Since a much larger clone is just one base distant, this may be a read error. Because the CDR3 is missing its conserved closing phenylalanine or tryptophan, this is likely a read error. CDR3 coding DNA: TGTGCATCGGGGACTAGCGGGGGCCAAGAGACCCAGTACTTA. Translating gives CASGTSGGQETQYL. This rearrangement joins TRBV7-6 to TRBJ2-5; 14 bases are a match to TRBD2. The CDR3 runs 14 residues. CDR1 SGHVS and CDR2 FNYEAQ come from the germline V gene.

A few counts support this clonotype. The J gene is TRBJ2-5, the V gene TRBV2; D perhaps matches TRBD1 (6 bases). V lost 7 bases to trimming and J lost 5 bases, with 11 bases between them. The CDR3 runs to 12 residues. CDR1 SNHLY and CDR2 FYNNEI come from the germline V gene. In nucleotides, the CDR3 is TGTGCCAGCATAGGGGGTTGGGAGACCCAGTACTTC. Protein product: CASIGGWETQYF.

The chain joins TRBV7-6 to TRBJ2-6; TRBD1 aligns across 7 bases. The CDR3 has 17 residues. CDR1 and CDR2 (germline): SGHVS, FNYEAQ. The trim removed 4 bases at V and 1 base at J, leaving 7 bases unmatched. CDR3 sequence reads: CASSYGQVLSGANVLTF. The CDR3, as DNA: TGTGCCAGCAGCTACGGACAGGTGTTGTCTGGGGCCAACGTCCTGACTTTC.

This clonotype was seen only a few times. The CDR3 sequence: CATSDKLAYNEQFF. The CDR3 DNA is TGTGCCACCAGTGATAAACTAGCTTACAATGAGCAGTTCTTC. The V gene is TRBV24-1, the J gene TRBJ2-1, with D tentatively TRBD2 (6 bases). The CDR3 loop spans 14 amino acids. Germline lookup yields CDR1 KGHDR and CDR2 SFDVKD. The V and J ends lost 3 bases and 4 bases respectively, with 9 bases between them.

The J gene is TRBJ1-5, the V gene TRBV7-9; possibly TRBD1 for D (5 bases). Per germline, CDR1 SEHNR and CDR2 FQNEAQ (reference sequence). This CDR3 region has 13 residues. The ends were cut back, 0 bases at V and 11 bases at J, with 11 bases in the middle. CDR3 region: CASSLAGDRAQHF. CDR3 DNA sequence: TGTGCCAGCAGCTTAGCAGGGGACCGGGCCCAGCATTTT.

This clonotype was picked up many times. CDR3 bases: TGTGCCAGCAGAAAATTGACGAAGGCTCTAGATTCACCCCTCCACTTT. It codes for CASRKLTKALDSPLHF. The chain uses TRBV7-2 and TRBJ1-6; D is ambiguous. The CDR3 consists of 16 residues. Trimming took off 6 bases at V and 8 bases at J, with 20 bases between the two ends. From germline, CDR1 is SGHTA and CDR2 FQGNSA.

This clonotype was counted between two and nine times. This chain joins TRBV7-9 and TRBJ2-3; no clear D gene. The CDR3 loop spans 13 amino acids. The germline V gene has CDR1 SEHNR and CDR2 FQNEAQ (reference sequence). V was shortened by 7 bases and J by 2 bases, with 10 bases between the two germline ends. The CDR3 DNA sequence: TGTGCCAGCATCGAACCCCCCACAGATACGCAGTATTTT. As protein: CASIEPPTDTQYF.

The chain links TRBV4-2 to TRBJ2-5; tentative D call: TRBD1 (5 bases). The CDR3 covers 16 residues. V was cut by 2 bases and J by 1 base, with 14 bases left in between. CDR1 LGHNA and CDR2 YNFKEQ come from the germline V gene. CDR3 DNA sequence: TGTGCCAGCAGCCAACCCGCGTCACAGGCCCAAGAGACCCAGTACTTC. It translates to CASSQPASQAQETQYF.

This rearrangement joins TRBV28 to TRBJ1-2; D is unresolved. With 6 bases removed from V and 5 bases from J, the gap between germline ends came to 16 bases. The CDR3 length is 14 residues. Per germline, CDR1 MDHEN and CDR2 SYDVKM. The CDR3 region has the DNA TGTGCCAGCAGGGGCGGGATGATTTGGTATGGCTACACCTTC. This sequence encodes CASRGGMIWYGYTF.

This clonotype was recorded a few times. V is TRBV12-3 or TRBV12-4 and J is TRBJ1-2; TRBD1 is a possible D gene (5 bases). The CDR3 is 14 residues long. Between the trimmed V and J ends, which lost 6 bases and 1 base, there was a span of 12 bases. This CDR3 reads CASSPGTLNYGYTF. DNA for the CDR3: TGTGCCAGCAGCCCCGGGACCCTTAACTATGGCTACACCTTC.

This rearrangement joins TRBV4-3 to TRBJ2-1; D uncertain. Germline V gene data show CDR1 as LGHNA and CDR2 as YSLEER. With 0 bases removed from V and 3 bases from J, the gap between germline ends came to 3 bases. The CDR3 is 13 residues long. The CDR3 DNA reads TGCGCCAGCAGCCAAGATAGCTACAATGAGCAGTTCTTC. Protein: CASSQDSYNEQFF.

This clonotype was observed at least ten times. The chain uses TRBV7-9 and TRBJ2-7, with unresolved D. CDR1 and CDR2 from the germline V gene are SEHNR and FQNEAQ (reference sequence). This CDR3 comprises 13 residues. Trimming took 3 bases from V and 5 from J, leaving 11 bases between them. The CDR3 DNA is TGTGCCAGCAGCTTGGGCCCCGGCCACGAGCAGTACTTC. Translating it yields CASSLGPGHEQYF.

The genes are TRBV2 and TRBJ2-3; D is unresolved. CDR3 length: 11 amino acids. Between the trimmed V and J ends, which lost 9 bases and 14 bases, there was a span of 18 bases. Germline CDR1 is SNHLY and CDR2 is FYNNEI. CDR3 amino acids: CAREKADTRYF. CDR3 sequence (DNA): TGTGCCAGGGAGAAGGCAGATACGAGGTATTTT. Based on the CDR3 plus reference TRBV2 and TRBJ2-3, the full variable domain is EPEVTQTPSHQVTQMGQEVILRCVPISNHLYFYWYRQILGQKVEFLVSFYNNEISEKSEIFDDQFSVERPDGSNFTLKIRSTKLEDSAMYFCAREKADTRYFGPGTRLTVL.

V is TRBV4-1 and J is TRBJ1-6, with a weak D call TRBD1 (5 bases). The germline V gene encodes CDR1 MGHRA and CDR2 YSYEKL. The V and J ends lost 1 base and 10 bases respectively, with 14 bases between them. The CDR3 extends over 15 amino acids. The CDR3 coding sequence is TGCGCCAGCAGCCAAGGAGGGACTCTGGGATCACCCCTCCACTTT. Translation: CASSQGGTLGSPLHF.

The chain carries TRBV11-1 and TRBJ2-7, with D uncertain. V was shortened by 2 bases and J by 3 bases, with 11 bases between the two germline ends. The CDR3 consists of 14 residues. Per the germline V gene, CDR1 is SGHAT and CDR2 is FQDESV (reference sequence). The CDR3, as DNA: TGTGCCAGCAGCTTAAGTCCCCAGAACTACGAGCAGTACTTC. Residues: CASSLSPQNYEQYF.

Turning to this clonotype: A much more abundant neighbour one base away suggests this may be a read error. The CDR3: CASILARDSSYEQYF. CDR3 DNA sequence: TGTGCCAGCATCTTAGCGAGAGACAGTAGCTACGAGCAGTACTTC. V and J are TRBV7-6 and TRBJ2-7; D tentatively reads TRBD1 or TRBD2 (5 bases each). There are 15 residues in the CDR3. Germline assignment: CDR1 SGHVS and CDR2 FNYEAQ.

This clonotype occurred a few times. J is TRBJ2-1 and V is TRBV19; 11 bases fit TRBD1. Germline trimming cut 7 bases from V and 7 bases from J; bases unmatched to any gene: 9. CDR1 and CDR2 from the germline V gene are LNHDA and SQIVND (reference sequence). The CDR3 has 15 amino acids. Here the CDR3 reads CASNPGTGGLNEQFF. The CDR3 DNA reads as TGTGCCAGTAACCCCGGGACAGGGGGTTTAAATGAGCAGTTCTTC.

This clonotype was counted many times. The V gene is TRBV7-9, the J gene TRBJ1-2; 9 bases match TRBD1. Germline loops: CDR1 SEHNR, CDR2 FQNEAQ (reference sequence). This CDR3 spans 14 amino acids. J lost 5 bases, V lost 4 bases, and 5 bases had no gene match. CDR3 sequence: CASSSGTGIYGYTF. CDR3 DNA: TGTGCCAGCAGCTCGGGGACAGGGATTTATGGCTACACCTTC.

The rearrangement links TRBV27 to TRBJ2-1; 7 bases fit TRBD1. The CDR3 length is 17 residues. The germline V gene has CDR1 MNHEY and CDR2 SMNVEV (reference sequence). Trimming at V came to 5 bases and at J to 4 bases, leaving 14 bases not matched to a gene. CDR3: CASSDKNPGQWYNEQFF. Written as DNA, the CDR3 is TGTGCCAGCAGTGACAAAAACCCGGGACAGTGGTACAATGAGCAGTTCTTC.

V is TRBV20-1 and J is TRBJ2-1, with D tentatively TRBD2 (7 bases). CDR3 length: 12 amino acids. Germline assignment: CDR1 DFQATT and CDR2 SNEGSKA (reference sequence). V lost 6 bases to trimming and J lost 10 bases, with 16 bases between them. The CDR3 region has the DNA TGCAGTGCCACCGGGGGGCCAAAGGAGCAGTTCTTC. It encodes CSATGGPKEQFF.